This record looks at one T cell receptor (beta chain) sequence and its context. The CDR3 spans 16 residues. In the source study's methods: Nucleated cell counts were estimated from reference gene primer amplification. Only in-frame clones appear in the TCRdb table, and some are missing; sequencing was by immunoSEQ multiplex PCR. V, J and clone size are those of that table, while D and trimming were read from the DNA. The sample contains around 480,000 clones, about 87% of which appear only once. The data were taken from a study of blood T cell repertoires in COVID-19. Overall study: COVID-19 samples from acute and convalescent phases originated in the United States, Italy and Spain. PBMCs, B-cell-depleted T cells, or T cells were the source of the cDNA or gDNA that made up the material.

Patients of the Seattle cohort, enrolled during active infection, were followed longitudinally. The V and J genes are TRBV21-1 and TRBJ1-3; the table's D call, TRBD1, has no DNA check behind it. TRBV21-1 is a documented pseudogene. Specimen: peripheral blood. The TCR originated in a woman aged 45-65 years with COVID-19, enrolled during active disease. CDR3 nucleotides: TGTGCCAGACAAGTGGTTTGGGGGCAATCTGGAAACACCATATATTTT. Protein: CARQVVWGQSGNTIYF.